This TCR beta chain originates from a study of beta chain features in type 1 diabetes. Study as a whole: The samples had around 98 million sorted cells examined in all.

Study-wide results and caveats: In patients and controls equally, PCR might favor templates that are shorter. Among all four CD4+ subsets, Type 1 diabetes patients had TCRB CDR3s that were moderately but significantly shorter. More deletions and fewer insertions at VDJ junctions were found in patients with type 1 diabetes.

Per donor, one heparinised blood draw averaged about 110 mL. V gave up 7 bases and J gave up 6 bases; unmatched junction bases: 6. This CDR3 has 14 residues. Germline values: CDR1 LNHDA, CDR2 SQIVND (reference sequence). With regard to this clone: Its antigen is not known.

The study reverse transcribed the entire isolated RNA, so it sequenced expressed TCRB transcripts. The protocol was immunoSEQ multiplex PCR, while the TCRdb copy is restricted to in-frame clones and leaves out a portion. This sample has 350,000 to 400,000 clones, with roughly 13% found just once. The sequenced sample consisted of naive CD4+ T cells from blood. This sequence joins TRBV19 and TRBJ2-3, with TRBD1 matching over 11 bases. The receptor was isolated from a young woman with type 1 diabetes. The CDR3 DNA sequence: TGTGCCAGTACCAGGACAGGGGGCGACGATACGCAGTATTTT. This codes for CASTRTGGDDTQYF.